The 11 T cell receptor beta chains presented below share a single source sample, sequenced in a study of Graves' ophthalmopathy and Graves' hyperthyroidism. Amplified TCR beta CDR3 regions were obtained using RNA transcripts as template. RT-PCR in the first round used HTBI primers; a second-round multiplex PCR followed. TCRdb independently ran MiXCR on the multiplex PCR reads; one entry per CDR3 protein. The top ten clones hold 3.5% to 5% of a sample with 580,000 or so distinct CDR3 sequences, roughly 40% of them seen once. Input material: peripheral blood or thyroid tissue (not recorded which). The receptors were sampled from an adult man with Graves' hyperthyroidism.

V gene TRBV2 combines with J gene TRBJ1-6; 10 positions agree with TRBD1. V dropped 7 bases and J dropped 2; count of bases not matched to a gene: 5. Germline lookup yields CDR1 SNHLY and CDR2 FYNNEI. There are 16 residues in the CDR3. DNA of the CDR3: TGTGCCAGCAAGGGTGGGACAGGGGCCTATAATTCACCCCTCCACTTT. It yields the protein CASKGGTGAYNSPLHF. Full variable domain (outside the CDR3, taken from reference TRBV2 and TRBJ1-6): EPEVTQTPSHQVTQMGQEVILRCVPISNHLYFYWYRQILGQKVEFLVSFYNNEISEKSEIFDDQFSVERPDGSNFTLKIRSTKLEDSAMYFCASKGGTGAYNSPLHFGNGTRLTVT.

In regard to this clonotype: Since a much larger clone is just one base distant, this may be a read error. The rearrangement joins TRBV10-3 to TRBJ1-2, with a possible D match to TRBD1 (6 bases). CDR3 length equals 14 residues. Trimming pared 5 bases from V and 8 bases from J, leaving 18 bases between. Germline lookup yields CDR1 ENHRY and CDR2 SYGVKD. The DNA of the CDR3 is TGTGCCATCAGTTACTCACAGGGAGGATACGGCTACACCTTC. As protein: CAISYSQGGYGYTF.

This clonotype was recorded many times. The chain joins TRBV5-1 to TRBJ2-5; D unclear. V was trimmed by 1 base and J by 5 bases, leaving 9 bases between them. This CDR3 spans 13 amino acids. The germline V gene has CDR1 SGHRS and CDR2 YFSETQ. The CDR3 nucleotides are TGCGCCAGCAGCTTGCCCGGAATTGAGACCCAGTACTTC. Amino acid sequence: CASSLPGIETQYF.

V usage is TRBV2 and J usage is TRBJ1-6; 8 bases line up with TRBD1. CDR3 length: 15 amino acids. The germline V gene encodes CDR1 SNHLY and CDR2 FYNNEI. With V trimmed by 6 bases and J by 11 bases, 12 bases remained unmatched. The CDR3 loop is CASRPRTGNGAPLHF. The CDR3 nucleotides read TGTGCCAGCAGACCGCGGACAGGGAATGGTGCACCCCTCCACTTT.

Comment on this clonotype: A much larger clone sits a single nucleotide away, making a read error possible. The chain uses TRBV20-1 and TRBJ2-7, with a weak D call TRBD2 (6 bases). The V gene's germline CDR1 is DFQATT and CDR2 SNEGSKA (reference sequence). The CDR3 is made up of 12 amino acids. CDR3 sequence (DNA): TGCAGTGGGGGGGTCTCCTCCTACGAGCAGTCCTTC. This translates into CSGGVSSYEQSF.

This chain links TRBV19 with TRBJ2-2; 11 bases agree with TRBD2. This CDR3 region has 13 residues. V gave up 10 bases and J gave up 6 bases; unmatched junction bases: 4. Germline lookup yields CDR1 LNHDA and CDR2 SQIVND (reference sequence). The chain's CDR3 is CATLAGGAGELFF. The CDR3 DNA reads TGTGCCACCCTAGCGGGAGGTGCCGGGGAGCTGTTTTTT.

This clonotype was counted many times. This rearrangement joins TRBV6-2 or TRBV6-3 to TRBJ1-5, with 7 bases lining up with TRBD1. This CDR3 region has 15 residues. The trim removed 7 bases at V and 5 bases at J, leaving 11 bases unmatched. Germline values: CDR1 MNHEY, CDR2 SVGEGT. The chain's CDR3 is CASNRHQGEYQPQHF. The DNA of the CDR3 is TGTGCCAGCAACCGACATCAGGGGGAATATCAGCCCCAGCATTTT.

Comments on this clonotype: The conserved phenylalanine or tryptophan normally closing the CDR3 is absent here, so this likely arose from a read error. The rearrangement uses TRBV7-9 and TRBJ2-5; 7 bases agree with TRBD2. The DNA end lines up better with TRBJ2-1; the J call may be wrong. The CDR3 has 14 amino acids. Germline lookup yields CDR1 SEHNR and CDR2 FQNEAQ (reference sequence). The DNA of the CDR3 is TGTGCCAGCAGTTCCGGGACTAACTACAATGAGCAGTTCCTC. It codes for CASSSGTNYNEQFL.

The chain uses TRBV15 and TRBJ2-5, with 10 positions matching TRBD1. This CDR3 is 19 amino acids long. From germline, CDR1 is LNHNV and CDR2 YYDKDF (reference sequence). After removal of 3 bases from V and 1 base from J, the junction contained 14 bases not matched to a gene. The DNA for the CDR3 is TGTGCCACCAGCAGCTCCCTTTGGGACAGGGGCCGCCCCCAAGAGACCCAGTACTTC. Its translation is CATSSSLWDRGRPQETQYF.

This clonotype was detected many times. The rearrangement joins TRBV9 to TRBJ1-5; D call uncertain. The germline V gene encodes CDR1 SGDLS and CDR2 YYNGEE. The ends were cut back, 0 bases at V and 4 bases at J, with 5 bases in the middle. The CDR3 covers 13 residues. As DNA, the CDR3 is TGTGCCAGCAGCGTAGGGAGGAATCAGCCCCAGCATTTT. It codes for CASSVGRNQPQHF.

CDR3 sequence (DNA): TGCAGTGCTCCCCAGGGACAGGGGGCGTATGGCTACACCTTC. The encoded protein is CSAPQGQGAYGYTF. The chain has TRBV20-1 and TRBJ1-2; 12 bases line up with TRBD1. Trimming cost V 5 bases and J 5 bases; bases outside gene matches: 6. CDR1 and CDR2 from the germline V gene are DFQATT and SNEGSKA (reference sequence). This CDR3 is built from 14 residues.